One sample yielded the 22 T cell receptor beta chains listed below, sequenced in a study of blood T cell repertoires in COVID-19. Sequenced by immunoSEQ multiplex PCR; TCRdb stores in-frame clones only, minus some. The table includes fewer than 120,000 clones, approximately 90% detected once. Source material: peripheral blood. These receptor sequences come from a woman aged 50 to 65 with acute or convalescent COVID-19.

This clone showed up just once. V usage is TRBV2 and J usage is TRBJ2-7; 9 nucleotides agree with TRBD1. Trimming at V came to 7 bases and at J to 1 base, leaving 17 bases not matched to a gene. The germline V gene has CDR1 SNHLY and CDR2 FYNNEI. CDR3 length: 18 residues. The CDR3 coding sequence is TGTGCCAGCAAACCGGGACAGGGCCTGCGATACGGGTCCTACGAGCAGTACTTC. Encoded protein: CASKPGQGLRYGSYEQYF.

CDR3 protein: CASSEALGQGNNQPQHF. The CDR3 coding sequence is TGTGCCAGCAGTGAAGCGCTGGGACAGGGTAACAATCAGCCCCAGCATTTT. This sequence joins TRBV6-1 and TRBJ1-5; 9 nucleotides match TRBD1. Looked up from germline, CDR1 is MNHNS and CDR2 is SASEGT. There are 17 residues in the CDR3. J lost 3 bases, V lost 0 bases, and 6 bases had no gene match.

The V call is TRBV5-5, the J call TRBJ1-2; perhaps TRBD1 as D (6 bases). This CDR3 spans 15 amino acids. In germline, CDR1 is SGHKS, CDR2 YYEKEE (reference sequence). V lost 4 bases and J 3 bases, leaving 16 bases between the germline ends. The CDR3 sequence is CASSPVAGGDYGYTF. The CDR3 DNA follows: TGTGCCAGCAGCCCGGTGGCGGGGGGCGACTATGGCTACACCTTC.

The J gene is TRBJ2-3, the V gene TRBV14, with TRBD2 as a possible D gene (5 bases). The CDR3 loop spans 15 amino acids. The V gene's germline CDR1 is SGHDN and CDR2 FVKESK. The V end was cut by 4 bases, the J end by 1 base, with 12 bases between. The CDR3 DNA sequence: TGTGCCAGCAGCCCACCCGCGGAGGGCACAGATACGCAGTATTTT. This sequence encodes CASSPPAEGTDTQYF.

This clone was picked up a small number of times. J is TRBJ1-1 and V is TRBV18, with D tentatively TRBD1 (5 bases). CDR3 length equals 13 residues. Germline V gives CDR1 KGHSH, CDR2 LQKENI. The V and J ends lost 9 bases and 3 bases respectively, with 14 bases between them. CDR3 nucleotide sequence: TGTGCCAGTTCGACGGGGGGATACACTGAAGCTTTCTTT. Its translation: CASSTGGYTEAFF.

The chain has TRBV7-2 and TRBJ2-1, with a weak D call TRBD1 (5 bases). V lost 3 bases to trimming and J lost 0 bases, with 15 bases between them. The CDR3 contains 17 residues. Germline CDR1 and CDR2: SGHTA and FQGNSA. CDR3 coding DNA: TGTGCCAGCAGCTTCCGGCAGGGCGCTAGCTCCTACAATGAGCAGTTCTTC. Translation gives CASSFRQGASSYNEQFF. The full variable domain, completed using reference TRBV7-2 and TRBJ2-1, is GAGVSQSPSNKVTEKGKDVELRCDPISGHTALYWYRQSLGQGLEFLIYFQGNSAPDKSGLPSDRFSAERTGGSVSTLTIQRTQQEDSAVYLCASSFRQGASSYNEQFFGPGTRLTVL.

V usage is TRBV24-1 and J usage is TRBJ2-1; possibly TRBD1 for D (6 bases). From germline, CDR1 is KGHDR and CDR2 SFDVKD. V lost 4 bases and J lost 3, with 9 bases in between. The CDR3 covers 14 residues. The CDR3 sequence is CATSEDRFYNEQFF. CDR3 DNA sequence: TGTGCCACCAGTGAAGACAGGTTCTACAATGAGCAGTTCTTC.

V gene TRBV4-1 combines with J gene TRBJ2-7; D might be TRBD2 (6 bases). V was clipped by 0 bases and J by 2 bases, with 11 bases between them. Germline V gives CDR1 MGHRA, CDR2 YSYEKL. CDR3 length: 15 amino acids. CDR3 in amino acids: CASSQDLALTYEQYF. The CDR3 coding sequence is TGCGCCAGCAGCCAAGACCTAGCGCTAACCTACGAGCAGTACTTC.

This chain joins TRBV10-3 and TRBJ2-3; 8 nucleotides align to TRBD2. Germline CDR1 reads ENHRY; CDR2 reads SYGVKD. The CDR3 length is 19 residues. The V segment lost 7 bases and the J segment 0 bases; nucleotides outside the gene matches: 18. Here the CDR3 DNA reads TGTGCCATCAAAAGGGGCCTAGCGGGCGACCCGGAGAGCACAGATACGCAGTATTTT. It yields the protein CAIKRGLAGDPESTDTQYF.

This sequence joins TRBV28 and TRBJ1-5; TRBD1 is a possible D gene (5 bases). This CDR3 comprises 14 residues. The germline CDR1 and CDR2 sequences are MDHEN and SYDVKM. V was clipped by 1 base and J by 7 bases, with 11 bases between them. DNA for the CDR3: TGTGCCAGCAGTTTATCCCAGGGTGGCCAGCCCCAGCATTTT. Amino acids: CASSLSQGGQPQHF.

The CDR3 nucleotides read TGCAGCGTCTTTGGACAGGGCAGCTCCTACGAGCAGTACTTC. Translated, it gives CSVFGQGSSYEQYF. The chain recombines TRBV29-1 with TRBJ2-7, with 8 bases that match TRBD1. Germline CDR1 is SQVTM and CDR2 is ANQGSEA. J gave up 0 bases and V 6 bases, and 7 bases lay outside the gene matches. This CDR3 is 14 amino acids long.

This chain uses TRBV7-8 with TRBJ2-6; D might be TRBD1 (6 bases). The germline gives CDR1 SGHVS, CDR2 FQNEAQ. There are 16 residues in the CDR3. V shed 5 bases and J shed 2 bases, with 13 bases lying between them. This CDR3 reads CASSPRGGAGANVLTF. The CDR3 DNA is TGTGCCAGCAGCCCCAGGGGTGGAGCTGGGGCCAACGTCCTGACTTTC.

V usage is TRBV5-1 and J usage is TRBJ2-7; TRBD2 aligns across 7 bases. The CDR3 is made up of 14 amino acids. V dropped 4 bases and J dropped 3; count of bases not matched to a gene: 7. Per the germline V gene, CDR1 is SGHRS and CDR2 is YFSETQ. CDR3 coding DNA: TGCGCCAGCAGCGGGGCGGGAGACATCTACGAGCAGTACTTC. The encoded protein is CASSGAGDIYEQYF.

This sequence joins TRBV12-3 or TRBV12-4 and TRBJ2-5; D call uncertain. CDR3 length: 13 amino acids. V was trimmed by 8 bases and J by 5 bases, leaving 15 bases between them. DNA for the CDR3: TGTGCCAGCTCTAGAGGCTCTCGGGAGACCCAGTACTTC. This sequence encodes CASSRGSRETQYF.

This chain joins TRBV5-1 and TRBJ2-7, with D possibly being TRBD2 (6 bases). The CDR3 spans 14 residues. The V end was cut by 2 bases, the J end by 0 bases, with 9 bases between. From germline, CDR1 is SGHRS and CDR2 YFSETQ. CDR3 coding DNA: TGCGCCAGCAGCTTCCAGCGGGCCTCCTACGAGCAGTACTTC. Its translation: CASSFQRASYEQYF.

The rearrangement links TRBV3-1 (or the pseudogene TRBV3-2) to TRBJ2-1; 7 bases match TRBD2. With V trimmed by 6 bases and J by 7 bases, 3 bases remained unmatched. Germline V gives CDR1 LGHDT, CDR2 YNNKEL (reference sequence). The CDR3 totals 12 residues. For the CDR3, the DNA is TGTGCCAGCAGTTTACTAGCGAATGAGCAGTTCTTC. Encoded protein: CASSLLANEQFF.

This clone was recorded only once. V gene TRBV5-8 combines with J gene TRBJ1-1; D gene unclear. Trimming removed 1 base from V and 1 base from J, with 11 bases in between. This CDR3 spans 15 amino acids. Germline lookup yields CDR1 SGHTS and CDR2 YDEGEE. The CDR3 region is CASSLFFVRNTEAFF. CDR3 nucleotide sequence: TGTGCCAGCAGCTTGTTTTTCGTCCGGAACACTGAAGCTTTCTTT.

The CDR3 DNA reads TGTGCCAGCAGCTCTACCGGGACAGGGGAAGAGACCCAGTACTTC. Protein product: CASSSTGTGEETQYF. The chain combines TRBV11-1 with TRBJ2-5, with 10 positions matching TRBD1. This CDR3 spans 15 amino acids. The ends lost 4 bases at V and 3 bases at J; junction bases unmatched: 5. Germline V lookup: CDR1 SGHAT, CDR2 FQDESV (reference sequence).

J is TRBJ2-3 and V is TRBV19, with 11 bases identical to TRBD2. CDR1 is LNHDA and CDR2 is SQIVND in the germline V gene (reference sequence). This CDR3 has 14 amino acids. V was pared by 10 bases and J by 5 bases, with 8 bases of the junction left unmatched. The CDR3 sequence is CATKGTSGLDTQYF. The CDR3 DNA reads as TGTGCCACCAAGGGGACTAGCGGCTTAGATACGCAGTATTTT.

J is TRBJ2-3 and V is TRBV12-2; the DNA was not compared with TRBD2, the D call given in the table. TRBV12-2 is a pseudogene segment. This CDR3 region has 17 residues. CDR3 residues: CASRLELGGGSTDTQYF. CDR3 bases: TGTGCAAGTCGCTTAGAGTTAGGGGGGGGAAGCACAGATACGCAGTATTTT.

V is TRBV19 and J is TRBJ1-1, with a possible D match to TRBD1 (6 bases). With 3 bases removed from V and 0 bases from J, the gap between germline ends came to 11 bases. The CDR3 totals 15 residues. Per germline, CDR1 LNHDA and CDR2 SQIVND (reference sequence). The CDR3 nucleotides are TGTGCCAGTAGTATGATGGGGGCTATGAACACTGAAGCTTTCTTT. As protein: CASSMMGAMNTEAFF.

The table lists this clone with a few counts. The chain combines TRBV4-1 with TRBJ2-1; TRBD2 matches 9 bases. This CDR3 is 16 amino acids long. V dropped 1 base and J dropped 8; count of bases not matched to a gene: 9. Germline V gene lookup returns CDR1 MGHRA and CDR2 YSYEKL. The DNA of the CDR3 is TGCGCCAGCAGCCAAGGCCATAGCGGGAGTGTGCATGAGCAGTTCTTC. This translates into CASSQGHSGSVHEQFF.